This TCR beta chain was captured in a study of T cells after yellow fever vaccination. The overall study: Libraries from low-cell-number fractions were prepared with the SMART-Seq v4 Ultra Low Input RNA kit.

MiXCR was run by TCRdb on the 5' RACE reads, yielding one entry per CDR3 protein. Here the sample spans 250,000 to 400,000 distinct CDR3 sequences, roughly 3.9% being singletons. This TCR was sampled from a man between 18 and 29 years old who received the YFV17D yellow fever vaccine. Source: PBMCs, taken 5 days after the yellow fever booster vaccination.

DNA of the CDR3: TGCGCCAGCAGCCAAGTTGGGGCGGTGAGTGAGACCCAGTACTTC. Protein sequence: CASSQVGAVSETQYF. V usage is TRBV4-3 and J usage is TRBJ2-5; tentatively, D is TRBD1 (5 bases). The CDR3 has 15 amino acids. Germline CDR1 and CDR2: LGHNA and YSLEER. Trimming removed 1 base from V and 5 bases from J, with 14 bases in between.